In its sample, the clone carrying this T cell receptor (beta chain) was seen many times. The TCR beta library used iRepertoire HTBI primers with Arm-PCR amplification of CDR3. TCRdb reanalysed the multiplex PCR reads using MiXCR and keeps one entry per CDR3 protein. The table lists hundreds of thousands of distinct CDR3 sequences, around 15% of them singletons. The time point was: newly diagnosed GD, antithyroid drugs for less than 3 months. RNA extracted from PBMCs served as the sequencing template. There are 17 residues in the CDR3. Germline assignment: CDR1 SEHNR and CDR2 FQNEAQ (reference sequence). Trimming took 2 bases from V and 5 from J; bases not matched to a gene: 11. These data are taken from a study of regulatory T cells in long-lasting Graves disease. These data were also reused for a study on T cells in Graves' hyperthyroidism and ophthalmopathy. That work contributes: Most thyroid-expanded clonotypes above 0.001 were also found in blood. Ophthalmopathy was identified by the model a median about 6 months ahead of onset.

The receptor was isolated from a young man with Graves disease. The material sequenced was peripheral blood mononuclear cells (PBMCs), taken at new diagnosis, from a patient treated with antithyroid drugs. The chain recombines TRBV7-9 with TRBJ2-1; 8 bases are a match to TRBD2. The CDR3 spells CASSLIQGGTRDNEQFF. CDR3 DNA: TGTGCCAGCAGCTTAATTCAAGGCGGGACTAGAGACAATGAGCAGTTCTTC. The variable domain in full, completed from reference TRBV7-9 and TRBJ2-1, reads DTGVSQNPRHKITKRGQNVTFRCDPISEHNRLYWYRQTLGQGPEFLTYFQNEAQLEKSRLLSDRFSAERPKGSFSTLEIQRTEQGDSAMYLCASSLIQGGTRDNEQFFGPGTRLTVL.